This T cell receptor beta chain derives from a study of cytomegalovirus exposure and HLA in healthy donors. About the study: An analysis done earlier identified fewer than 140 million unique TCR beta sequences from about 179 million T cells.

Points on this clone: The antigen is unknown.

Germline V lookup: CDR1 MDHEN, CDR2 SYDVKM. The CDR3 extends over 16 amino acids. V dropped 6 bases and J dropped 3 bases, with 19 bases sitting between them. Vbeta (60) and Jbeta (13) primers were used in the PCR. Repertoires were generated with immunoSEQ multiplex PCR, while TCRdb's copy carries only in-frame clones and drops some. The sample carries about 120,000 clones, roughly 78% recorded once. Study-wide points: Sequencing likely caused a cluster of highly shared sequence variants.

The J gene is TRBJ2-3, the V gene TRBV28, with TRBD2 as a possible D gene (5 bases). The sequence derives from a man aged 25 to 40 in good health and CMV-seropositive. The sequenced sample consisted of PBMCs. CDR3 region: CASRVNGRSGTDTQYF. The CDR3 DNA is TGTGCCAGCAGGGTCAATGGAAGGTCGGGGACAGATACGCAGTATTTT.